This record covers a single T cell receptor beta chain. Its antigen is as yet unknown. The V gene's germline CDR1 is MNHNS and CDR2 SASEGT. The V and J ends lost 3 bases and 3 bases respectively, with 11 bases between them. The CDR3 covers 15 residues. It was RNA transcripts that yielded the amplified TCR beta CDR3 regions. TCR CDR3 underwent first-round RT-PCR with the HTBI primer set. From the multiplex PCR reads, TCRdb called clonotypes with MiXCR, one entry per CDR3 protein. The sample consists of 450,000 to 550,000 distinct CDR3 sequences, approximately 25% of them appearing once. The entry originates in a study of T cells in Graves' hyperthyroidism and ophthalmopathy. Among ophthalmopathy patients, the Clinical Activity Score reached at least 3, the NOSPECS grade reached at least 4, and duration remained under 3 months. Study-wide results and caveats: Using 13 V-J features, a model discriminated ophthalmopathy from stable hyperthyroidism.

Sequences were obtained from blood. The source is a woman aged 25 to 45 with Graves' ophthalmopathy. The genes are TRBV6-1 and TRBJ2-2, with D perhaps assigned TRBD1 or TRBD2 (5 bases each). The CDR3 nucleotides read TGTGCCAGCAGTGAGCCGATGGGGGACACCGGGGAGCTGTTTTTT. This sequence encodes CASSEPMGDTGELFF.